Detailed here is one T cell receptor beta chain. Its antigen remains unknown. The CDR3 loop spans 15 amino acids. Unmatched junction bases numbered 8, after V lost 4 bases and J lost 9 bases. CDR1 and CDR2 from the germline V gene are SGHTS and YDEGEE. The data stem from a study of T cells after yellow fever vaccination. Regarding the study as a whole: Most clones from primary vaccination were detected again post-booster (about 95% CD4, approximately 90% CD8). The secondary response was weaker but peaked faster, day 5 versus 15. Abundant bulk-population clonotypes could contaminate the FACS-sorted repertoires.

Researchers made TCR cDNA using 5'RACE template switching, and this step added a universal primer site and UMIs. TCRdb reprocessed the 5' RACE reads with MiXCR, giving one entry per CDR3 protein. The sample yields some 560,000 distinct CDR3 sequences, roughly 21% seen once. The origin of this receptor is a man in his thirties or forties who received the YFV17D yellow fever vaccine. The sequenced sample was PBMCs, obtained 15 days after the yellow fever booster vaccination. This chain links TRBV5-8 with TRBJ2-1; 12 bases agree with TRBD2. The CDR3 DNA reads as TGTGCCAGCAGCATAGGACTAGCGGGAACGGGTGAGCAGTTCTTC. Its protein is CASSIGLAGTGEQFF.